This T cell receptor (beta chain) was recovered during a study of long-term antiretroviral therapy in people with HIV. With 0 bases removed from V and 6 bases from J, the gap between germline ends came to 6 bases. The CDR3 covers 12 residues. Germline lookup yields CDR1 WNHNN and CDR2 SYGVQD (reference sequence). By sample share, this clone is large. No antigen is known for it. Researchers report immunoSEQ v3.0 was run at survey level. A per-sample goal of about 35,000-50,000 T-cell genomes was targeted by sequencing. The table came from immunoSEQ multiplex PCR; TCRdb's copy has only in-frame clones and leaves some out. The profile covers tens of thousands of clones, with roughly 81% appearing a single time and approximately 4.9% taken by the ten largest. Whole-study results and caveats: Against controls, HIV repertoires showed narrower ranges of CDR3 length.

Two or more post-ART PBMC samples, plus at least one pre-ART sample, were available for each donor. The sequence derives from a young woman with HIV. The starting material was unsorted PBMCs, obtained just over 2.7 years before starting antiretroviral therapy. The chain joins TRBV10-1 to TRBJ2-7; a weak D match, TRBD2 (5 bases). In DNA, the CDR3 is TGCGCCAGCAGTGAGTCTGGGAGCGAGCAGTACTTC. Protein product: CASSESGSEQYF.